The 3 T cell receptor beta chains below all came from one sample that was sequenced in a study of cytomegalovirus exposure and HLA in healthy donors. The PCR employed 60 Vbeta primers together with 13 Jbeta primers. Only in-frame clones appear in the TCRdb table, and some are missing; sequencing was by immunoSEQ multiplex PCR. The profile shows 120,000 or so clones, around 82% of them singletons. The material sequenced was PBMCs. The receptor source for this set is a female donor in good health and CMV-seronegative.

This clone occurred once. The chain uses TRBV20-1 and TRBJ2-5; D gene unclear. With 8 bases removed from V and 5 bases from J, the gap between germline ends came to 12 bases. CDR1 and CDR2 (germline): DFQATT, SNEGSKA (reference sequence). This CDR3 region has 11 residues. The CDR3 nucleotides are TGCAGTTCCCGGGTATGGGAGACCCAGTACTTC. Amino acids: CSSRVWETQYF.

The CDR3 nucleotides read TGCGCCAGCAGCGAATCGACAGGGGGCCCGGGAGGCTACACCTTC. Amino acid sequence: CASSESTGGPGGYTF. The chain combines TRBV5-1 with TRBJ1-2, with 10 bases aligning to TRBD1. This CDR3 is 15 amino acids long. V trimming: 4 bases; J trimming: 8 bases; junction bases outside the gene matches: 11. Germline V gene sequence: CDR1 SGHRS, CDR2 YFSETQ.

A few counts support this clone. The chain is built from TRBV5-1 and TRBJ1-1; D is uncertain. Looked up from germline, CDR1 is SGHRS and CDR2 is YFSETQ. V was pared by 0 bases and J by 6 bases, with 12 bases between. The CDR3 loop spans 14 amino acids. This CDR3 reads CASSLGGGGAEAFF. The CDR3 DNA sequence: TGCGCCAGCAGCTTGGGGGGAGGCGGCGCTGAAGCTTTCTTT.